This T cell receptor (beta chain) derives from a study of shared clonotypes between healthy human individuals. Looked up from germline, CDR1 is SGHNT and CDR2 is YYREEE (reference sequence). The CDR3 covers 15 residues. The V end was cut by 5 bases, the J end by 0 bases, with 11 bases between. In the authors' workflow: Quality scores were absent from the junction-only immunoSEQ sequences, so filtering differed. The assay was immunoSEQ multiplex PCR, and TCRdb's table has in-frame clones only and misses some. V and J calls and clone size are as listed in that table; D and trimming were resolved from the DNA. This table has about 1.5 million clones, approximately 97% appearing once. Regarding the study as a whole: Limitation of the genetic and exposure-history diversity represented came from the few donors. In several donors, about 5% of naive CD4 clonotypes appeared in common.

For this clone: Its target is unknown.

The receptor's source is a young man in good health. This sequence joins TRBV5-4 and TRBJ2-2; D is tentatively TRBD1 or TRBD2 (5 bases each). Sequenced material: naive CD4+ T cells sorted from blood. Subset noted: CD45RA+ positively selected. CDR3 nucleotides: TGTGCCAGCAGTCGGGGCGGTACGAACACCGGGGAGCTGTTTTTT. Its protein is CASSRGGTNTGELFF.